These T cell receptor beta chains were read from a single sample in a study of CXCR3-negative and CXCR3-positive naive CD8 T cells. TCRdb reprocessed the 5' RACE reads, with one entry per CDR3 protein and no DNA. The sample has roughly 24,000 distinct CDR3 sequences; the top ten hold about 2.8%. Material: naive CXCR3- CD8+ T cells from blood. These receptors came from a human donor in good health. Some clones in this sample may be carry-over from other donors' samples. Both conserved end residues are part of each CDR3. Clone sizes are given selectively: once, few, many, or a class where the clone is expanded.

J: TRBJ1-1; length: 14; size: -; V: TRBV28; CDR3: CASIMTGARTEAFF
J: TRBJ1-6; length: 15; size: -; V: TRBV12-3/TRBV12-4; CDR3: CASSLNDRGASPLHF
J: TRBJ1-2; length: 13; size: -; V: TRBV9; CDR3: CASSDGLAADYTF
J: TRBJ2-7; length: 13; size: -; V: TRBV29-1; CDR3: CSVNGRDSYEQYF
J: TRBJ2-3; length: 14; size: -; V: TRBV6-2/TRBV6-3; CDR3: CASTGGASTDTQYF
J: TRBJ2-4; length: 15; size: -; V: TRBV6-2/TRBV6-3; CDR3: CASSPSTGIKNIQYF
J: TRBJ2-7; length: 14; size: -; V: TRBV3-1; CDR3: CASSQGVWLAGPYF
J: TRBJ1-1; length: 13; size: medium-sized; V: TRBV20-1; CDR3: CSARALVATEAFF
J: TRBJ2-5; length: 14; size: -; V: TRBV10-2; CDR3: CASSEIGGGETQYF
J: TRBJ2-2; length: 15; size: -; V: TRBV23-1; CDR3: CASSQGTGNTGELFF
J: TRBJ2-5; length: 14; size: -; V: TRBV23-1; CDR3: CASGPRTLQETQYF
J: TRBJ2-7; length: 14; size: -; V: TRBV28; CDR3: CASSSSRGGVRQYF
J: TRBJ2-3; length: 12; size: -; V: TRBV7-2; CDR3: CASSEGPDTQYF
J: TRBJ2-2; length: 16; size: -; V: TRBV15; CDR3: CATSRISGGATGELFF
J: TRBJ1-1; length: 15; size: -; V: TRBV4-3; CDR3: CASSQDRAGYSEAFF
J: TRBJ2-4; length: 11; size: -; V: TRBV29-1; CDR3: CSVLDRNIQYF
J: TRBJ1-2; length: 13; size: -; V: TRBV7-3; CDR3: CASSLGVGGGYTF
J: TRBJ2-3; length: 16; size: -; V: TRBV15; CDR3: CATSRDRQGGTDTQYF
J: TRBJ2-3; length: 17; size: medium-sized; V: TRBV7-6; CDR3: CASSLAFAGTRTDTQYF
J: TRBJ1-4; length: 14; size: -; V: TRBV27; CDR3: CASSEGSTNEKLFF
J: TRBJ2-2; length: 15; size: -; V: TRBV5-4; CDR3: CASSLVERPTGELFF
J: TRBJ2-5; length: 14; size: -; V: TRBV7-9; CDR3: CASSLAGPQETQYF
J: TRBJ1-1; length: 15; size: -; V: TRBV6-5; CDR3: CASSNRDLLGTEAFF
J: TRBJ1-1; length: 17; size: -; V: TRBV7-2; CDR3: CASSLLRREPGDTEAFF
J: TRBJ2-1; length: 16; size: -; V: TRBV24-1; CDR3: CATSDTGLAGINEQFF
J: TRBJ2-7; length: 13; size: -; V: TRBV4-3; CDR3: CASSQNRIGEQFF
J: TRBJ2-7; length: 14; size: -; V: TRBV7-9; CDR3: CASSSGQGYNEQYF
J: TRBJ2-7; length: 15; size: -; V: TRBV10-2; CDR3: CASSVMTGGPYEQYF
J: TRBJ2-7; length: 14; size: -; V: TRBV7-3; CDR3: CASSLGGPPNEQYF
J: TRBJ2-7; length: 12; size: -; V: TRBV28; CDR3: CASSRSGTGIYF
J: TRBJ1-5; length: 18; size: -; V: TRBV4-3; CDR3: CASSQDLGTGRSNQPQHF
J: TRBJ2-2; length: 14; size: -; V: TRBV29-1; CDR3: CSVEDSSPPGELFF
J: TRBJ2-7; length: 13; size: -; V: TRBV29-1; CDR3: CSALDRSSYEQYF
J: TRBJ2-1; length: 15; size: -; V: TRBV7-9; CDR3: CASSPRDRPYNEQFF
J: TRBJ2-1; length: 11; size: -; V: TRBV28; CDR3: CASSLTSDRFF
J: TRBJ2-2; length: 17; size: -; V: TRBV7-8; CDR3: CASPRGPTETNTGELFF
J: TRBJ2-5; length: 15; size: -; V: TRBV11-2; CDR3: CASSFLGTAQETQYF
J: TRBJ2-3; length: 15; size: -; V: TRBV12-3/TRBV12-4; CDR3: CASSPGSSGGDTQYF
J: TRBJ2-1; length: 13; size: -; V: TRBV15; CDR3: CATSTTEYNEQFF
J: TRBJ2-1; length: 17; size: -; V: TRBV29-1; CDR3: CSAPLAAGGPNYNEQFF
J: TRBJ1-1; length: 19; size: -; V: TRBV4-3; CDR3: CASSPAGAVTLSTSKSAFF
J: TRBJ1-1; length: 15; size: -; V: TRBV6-2/TRBV6-3; CDR3: CASSYDGAFHTEAFF
J: TRBJ2-1; length: 11; size: -; V: TRBV29-1; CDR3: CSVGPFNEQFF
J: TRBJ1-2; length: 15; size: -; V: TRBV9; CDR3: CASSGSGTTSYGYTF
J: TRBJ2-3; length: 15; size: -; V: TRBV4-3; CDR3: CASSQDNSFTDTQYF
J: TRBJ1-2; length: 16; size: -; V: TRBV28; CDR3: CASSSPGDRAPYGYTF
J: TRBJ2-2; length: 19; size: -; V: TRBV7-2; CDR3: CASSLALVQGLVVTGELFF
J: TRBJ2-1; length: 13; size: -; V: TRBV29-1; CDR3: CSVGASGSNEQFF
J: TRBJ1-6; length: 13; size: -; V: TRBV12-3/TRBV12-4; CDR3: CASSSDRNSPLHF
J: TRBJ2-2; length: 13; size: -; V: TRBV29-1; CDR3: CSVVRTNTGELFF
J: TRBJ2-7; length: 12; size: -; V: TRBV29-1; CDR3: CSVVGGGREQYF
J: TRBJ1-2; length: 12; size: -; V: TRBV7-4; CDR3: CASSFSWYGYTF
J: TRBJ2-3; length: 11; size: -; V: TRBV29-1; CDR3: CSIFRDSSQYF
J: TRBJ1-1; length: 11; size: -; V: TRBV27; CDR3: CATVTNTEAFF
J: TRBJ1-1; length: 16; size: -; V: TRBV3-1; CDR3: CASSQDLQVLVDEAFF